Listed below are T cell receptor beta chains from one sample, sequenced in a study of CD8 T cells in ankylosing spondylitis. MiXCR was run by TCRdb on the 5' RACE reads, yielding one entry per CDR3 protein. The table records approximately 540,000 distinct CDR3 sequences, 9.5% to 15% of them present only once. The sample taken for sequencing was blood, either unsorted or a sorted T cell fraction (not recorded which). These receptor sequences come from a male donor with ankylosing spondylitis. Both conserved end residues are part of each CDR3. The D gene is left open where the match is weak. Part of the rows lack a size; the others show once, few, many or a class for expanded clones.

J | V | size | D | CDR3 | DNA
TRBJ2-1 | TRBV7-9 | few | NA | CASTFRVGPTHEQFF | TGTGCCAGCACCTTCAGGGTCGGGCCGACACATGAGCAGTTCTTC
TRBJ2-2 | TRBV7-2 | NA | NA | CASSLQGHTGELFF | TGTGCCAGCAGCTTACAGGGACACACCGGGGAGCTGTTTTTT
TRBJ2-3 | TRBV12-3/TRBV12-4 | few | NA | CASSLSAVTDTQYF | TGTGCCAGCAGTTTATCAGCGGTCACAGATACGCAGTATTTT
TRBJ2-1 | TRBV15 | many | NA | CATSRDRPGDDEQFF | TGTGCCACCAGCAGAGATCGGCCGGGGGACGATGAGCAGTTCTTC
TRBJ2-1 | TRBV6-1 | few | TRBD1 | CASSEIQTGVYEQFF | TGTGCCAGCAGTGAAATCCAGACAGGGGTGTATGAGCAGTTCTTC
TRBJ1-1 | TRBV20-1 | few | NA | CSATSKSPDSEAFF | TGCAGTGCTACGAGCAAAAGTCCGGACAGTGAAGCTTTCTTT
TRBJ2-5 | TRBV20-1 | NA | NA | CSARGHKETQYF | TGCAGTGCCCGCGGACATAAAGAGACCCAGTACTTC
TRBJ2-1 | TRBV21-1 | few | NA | CASSNAGPGLAFEQFF | TGTGCCAGCAGCAACGCCGGCCCGGGACTAGCTTTTGAGCAGTTCTTC
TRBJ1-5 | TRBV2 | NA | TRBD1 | CASSEMGRGPLSQHF | TGTGCCAGCAGTGAAATGGGCAGGGGGCCTTTGTCCCAGCATTTT
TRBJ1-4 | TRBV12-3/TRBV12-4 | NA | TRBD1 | CASSLSSGGSTNEKLFF | TGTGCCAGCAGTTTATCGTCAGGGGGCTCAACTAATGAAAAACTGTTTTTT
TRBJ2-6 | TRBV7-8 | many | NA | CASSFYYGDSGANVLTF | TGTGCCAGCAGCTTTTATTACGGCGACTCTGGGGCCAACGTCCTGACTTTC
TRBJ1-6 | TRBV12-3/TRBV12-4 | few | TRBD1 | CASRTGFAPLHF | TGTGCCAGCAGGACAGGGTTTGCACCCCTCCACTTT
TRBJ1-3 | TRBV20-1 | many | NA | CSATRSVGNTIYF | TGCAGTGCTACTCGATCGGTTGGAAACACCATATATTTT
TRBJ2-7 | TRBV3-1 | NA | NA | CARSQDRGPYEQYF | TGTGCCAGAAGCCAAGATAGGGGCCCTTACGAGCAGTACTTC
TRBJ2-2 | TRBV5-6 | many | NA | CASSLGTVESELFF | TGTGCCAGCAGCTTGGGGACTGTTGAAAGTGAGCTGTTTTTT
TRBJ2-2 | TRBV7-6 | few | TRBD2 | CASSPRVAGDTGELFF | TGTGCCAGCAGCCCGAGGGTAGCGGGAGACACCGGGGAGCTGTTTTTT
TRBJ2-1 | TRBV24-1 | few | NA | CATSDLPGVDEQFF | TGTGCCACCAGTGATTTGCCGGGGGTCGATGAGCAGTTCTTC
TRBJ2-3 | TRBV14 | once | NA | CASSQVWASSTDTQYF | TGTGCCAGCAGCCAAGTTTGGGCGTCCAGCACAGATACGCAGTATTTT
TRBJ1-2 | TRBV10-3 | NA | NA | CAISQTGGPNYGYTF | TGTGCCATCAGTCAGACGGGAGGTCCTAACTATGGCTACACCTTC
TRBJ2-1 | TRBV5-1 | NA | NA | CASSLAPSFEQFF | TGCGCCAGCAGCTTGGCCCCTAGCTTTGAGCAGTTCTTC
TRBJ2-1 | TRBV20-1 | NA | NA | CSARDRGTSYNEQFF | TGCAGTGCTAGAGATCGCGGGACCTCCTACAATGAGCAGTTCTTC
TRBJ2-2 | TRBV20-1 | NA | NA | CSARGPYTGELFF | TGCAGTGCTAGAGGGCCTTACACCGGGGAGCTGTTTTTT
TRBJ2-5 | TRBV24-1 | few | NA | CATSVPGGETQYF | TGTGCCACCAGTGTCCCCGGGGGAGAGACCCAGTACTTC
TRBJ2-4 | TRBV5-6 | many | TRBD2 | CASRRGSTAKNIQYF | TGTGCCAGCAGGCGCGGGAGTACAGCCAAAAACATTCAGTACTTC
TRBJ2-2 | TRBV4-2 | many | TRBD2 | CASSQVGLAGAGELFF | TGTGCCAGCAGCCAAGTGGGACTAGCGGGAGCAGGGGAGCTGTTTTTT
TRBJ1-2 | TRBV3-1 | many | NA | CASSQFLGGDGYTF | TGTGCCAGCAGCCAATTTTTGGGGGGCGATGGCTACACCTTC